The rows below give T cell receptor beta chains drawn from one sample of a study of blood T cell repertoires in COVID-19. The repertoire was sequenced with immunoSEQ multiplex PCR; TCRdb's copy has only in-frame clones and lacks some. The table includes fewer than 95,000 clones, around 90% detected once. The material sequenced was peripheral blood. All receptors come from a woman of 80 years or more with acute or convalescent COVID-19. The CDR3 runs from the conserved cysteine through the conserved F or W. A D gene is named only where the DNA matches it firmly. Rows give clone size only sometimes, using once, few, many, or a class for an expanded clone.

V gene	clone size	D gene	J gene	CDR3 protein	CDR3 DNA
TRBV19	NA	NA	TRBJ1-5	CASSLGGLRTNQPQHF	TGTGCCAGTAGCCTGGGGGGACTCCGTACCAATCAGCCCCAGCATTTT
TRBV27	NA	TRBD2	TRBJ2-7	CASSFGRLAGEQYF	TGTGCCAGCAGTTTCGGGCGACTAGCTGGTGAGCAGTACTTC
TRBV11-1	NA	TRBD1	TRBJ1-4	CASSADRPNEKLFF	TGTGCCAGCAGCGCGGACAGGCCTAATGAAAAACTGTTTTTT
TRBV7-7	NA	NA	TRBJ1-4	CASSPTPAPEKLFF	TGTGCCAGCAGCCCAACACCTGCCCCTGAAAAACTGTTTTTT
TRBV10-3	NA	NA	TRBJ1-2	CAIRRSQNYGYTF	TGTGCCATTCGTAGGAGCCAGAACTATGGCTACACCTTC
TRBV6-5	once	NA	TRBJ1-4	CASSYSRTELGEKLFF	TGTGCCAGCAGTTACTCGAGAACGGAGCTCGGGGAAAAACTGTTTTTT
TRBV5-4	NA	TRBD2	TRBJ2-3	CASSLGTSGRTTQYF	TGTGCCAGCAGCTTGGGGACTAGCGGGCGGACTACGCAGTATTTT
TRBV7-7	NA	NA	TRBJ2-1	CASSSGLEEGSEQFF	TGTGCTAGCAGCTCGGGACTGGAAGAGGGGAGTGAGCAGTTCTTC
TRBV11-2	NA	NA	TRBJ2-7	CASSAVLAGEQYF	TGTGCCAGCAGCGCAGTCCTGGCTGGCGAGCAGTACTTC
TRBV5-1	NA	NA	TRBJ1-2	CASSLETAVNYGYTF	TGCGCCAGCAGCTTGGAGACAGCCGTGAACTATGGCTACACCTTC
TRBV19	NA	TRBD1	TRBJ1-6	CASELGTGTSPLHF	TGTGCCAGTGAATTAGGGACAGGAACTTCACCCCTCCACTTT
TRBV6-1	NA	NA	TRBJ2-7	CASSEAGGSGVSYEQYF	TGTGCCAGCAGTGAAGCCGGGGGATCAGGTGTCTCCTACGAGCAGTACTTC
TRBV4-1	NA	TRBD2	TRBJ2-5	CASSLDRGTSGRGETQYF	TGCGCCAGCAGTTTAGACAGGGGGACTAGCGGGAGGGGAGAGACCCAGTACTTC
TRBV18	once	NA	TRBJ1-5	CASSAFGGVRSNQPQHF	TGTGCCAGCTCTGCATTTGGGGGGGTCAGGAGCAATCAGCCCCAGCATTTT
TRBV5-1	NA	TRBD2	TRBJ2-3	CASSTGTSGGATDTQYF	TGCGCCAGCAGCACCGGGACTAGCGGGGGAGCCACAGATACGCAGTATTTT
TRBV4-1	once	TRBD2	TRBJ2-2	CASSQPSGVVRTGELFF	TGCGCCAGCAGCCAACCTAGCGGGGTGGTTCGTACCGGGGAGCTGTTTTTT
TRBV5-1	NA	NA	TRBJ2-7	CASSPSGGFYDEQYF	TGCGCCAGCAGCCCAAGTGGGGGGTTTTATGACGAGCAGTACTTC
TRBV5-1	once	NA	TRBJ1-3	CASSLLGEGNTIYF	TGCGCCAGCAGCTTGTTAGGGGAAGGAAACACCATATATTTT
TRBV19	NA	TRBD2	TRBJ2-1	CASSKGLAGVYPSSYNEQFF	TGTGCCAGTAGTAAGGGACTAGCGGGAGTATATCCTAGCTCCTACAATGAGCAGTTCTTC
TRBV5-4	NA	TRBD1	TRBJ2-5	CASSLDRGQETQYF	TGTGCCAGCAGCTTGGACAGGGGGCAAGAGACCCAGTACTTC
TRBV9	once	NA	TRBJ1-2	CASEDSYGYTF	TGTGCCAGCGAAGACAGCTATGGCTACACCTTC
TRBV13	NA	TRBD2	TRBJ2-3	CASSAQTSGRGNTQYF	TGTGCCAGCAGCGCCCAGACTAGCGGGAGGGGGAATACGCAGTATTTT
TRBV7-9	few	NA	TRBJ2-1	CASSPQGPVGYNEQFF	TGTGCCAGCAGCCCCCAGGGCCCGGTGGGTTACAATGAGCAGTTCTTC
TRBV9	NA	NA	TRBJ1-1	CASSVLMNTEAFF	TGTGCCAGCAGCGTTCTAATGAACACTGAAGCTTTCTTT
TRBV10-3	once	NA	TRBJ2-5	CAIMEAETQYF	TGTGCCATAATGGAGGCGGAGACCCAGTACTTC
TRBV7-2	NA	NA	TRBJ1-1	CASSFTLVNTEAFF	TGTGCCAGCAGCTTTACGTTAGTGAACACTGAAGCTTTCTTT
TRBV3-1/TRBV3-2	few	NA	TRBJ2-2	CASSQAFGDGELFF	TGTGCCAGCAGCCAAGCGTTCGGGGACGGGGAGCTGTTTTTT
TRBV5-1	NA	NA	TRBJ2-1	CASRSGSSYNEQFF	TGCGCCAGCAGGTCCGGGAGCTCCTACAATGAGCAGTTCTTC
TRBV20-1	NA	TRBD1	TRBJ1-4	CSASDRGINTNEKLFF	TGCAGTGCTAGTGACAGGGGGATTAATACTAATGAAAAACTGTTTTTT
TRBV2	once	TRBD1	TRBJ1-2	CASSPTGDYGYTF	TGTGCCAGCAGTCCGACAGGGGACTATGGCTACACCTTC
TRBV6-6	NA	NA	TRBJ2-6	CASSYGGSGANVLTF	TGTGCCAGCAGTTACGGGGGGTCTGGGGCCAACGTCCTGACTTTC
TRBV4-2	NA	NA	TRBJ2-7	CASSQDQRHEQYF	TGTGCCAGCAGCCAAGATCAGCGACACGAGCAGTACTTC
TRBV6-5	NA	NA	TRBJ2-1	CASSYGGARNEQFF	TGTGCCAGCAGTTACGGCGGGGCGCGGAATGAGCAGTTCTTC
TRBV6-1	NA	NA	TRBJ1-3	CASSELRLPDTIYF	TGTGCCAGCAGTGAATTGCGCCTCCCGGACACCATATATTTT
TRBV19	NA	TRBD1	TRBJ2-6	CASSIGSGTGSPGANVLTF	TGTGCCAGTAGTATCGGCTCCGGGACAGGGAGTCCTGGGGCCAACGTCCTGACTTTC
TRBV7-9	NA	NA	TRBJ1-5	CASSLQGSIQPQHF	TGTGCCAGCAGTCTCCAGGGGAGTATTCAGCCCCAGCATTTT
TRBV3-1/TRBV3-2	once	TRBD1	TRBJ1-2	CASSKKGTGGRYGYTF	TGTGCCAGCAGCAAGAAAGGGACAGGGGGCAGATATGGCTACACCTTC
TRBV5-1	NA	TRBD1	TRBJ2-3	CASSDTGASDTQYF	TGCGCCAGCAGCGACACAGGGGCCTCAGATACGCAGTATTTT
TRBV7-2	NA	NA	TRBJ1-2	CASSLVGSGYTF	TGTGCCAGCAGCTTAGTAGGGAGTGGCTACACCTTC
TRBV24-1	few	TRBD1	TRBJ1-5	CATSDLPGGHDQPQHF	TGTGCCACCAGTGATTTGCCAGGGGGGCACGATCAGCCCCAGCATTTT
TRBV12-3/TRBV12-4	few	NA	TRBJ2-2	CASSLRGTGELFF	TGTGCCAGCAGTTTACGAGGTACCGGGGAGCTGTTTTTT
TRBV28	NA	NA	TRBJ1-5	CASSLKHPPQHF	TGTGCCAGCAGTTTAAAACACCCGCCCCAGCATTTT
TRBV7-3	NA	NA	TRBJ2-2	CASSLTSRGNTGELFF	TGTGCCAGCAGCTTAACTAGTAGGGGTAACACCGGGGAGCTGTTTTTT
TRBV3-1/TRBV3-2	NA	TRBD1	TRBJ2-3	CASSQAGTGGVDTQYF	TGTGCCAGCAGCCAAGCGGGGACAGGGGGAGTGGATACGCAGTATTTT
TRBV11-2	NA	NA	TRBJ2-7	CASSYRGGTYEQYF	TGTGCCAGCAGCTACCGGGGAGGAACCTACGAGCAGTACTTC
TRBV4-3	NA	NA	TRBJ2-6	CASSQVGSGANVLTF	TGCGCCAGCAGCCAAGTCGGCTCTGGGGCCAACGTCCTGACTTTC
TRBV5-1	NA	TRBD1	TRBJ1-1	CASSPGTGGWNTEAFF	TGCGCCAGCAGTCCCGGGACAGGGGGCTGGAACACTGAAGCTTTCTTT
TRBV5-1	NA	NA	TRBJ2-1	CASSFAPPSWAFNEQFF	TGCGCCAGCAGCTTCGCCCCTCCCTCCTGGGCATTTAATGAGCAGTTCTTC
TRBV7-6	NA	NA	TRBJ2-5	CASSLVSGQETQYF	TGTGCCAGCAGCTTAGTTAGCGGCCAAGAGACCCAGTACTTC
TRBV5-1	NA	NA	TRBJ2-3	CASSLSVQATDTQYF	TGCGCCAGCAGCTTGTCCGTACAGGCGACAGATACGCAGTATTTT
TRBV29-1	NA	NA	TRBJ1-1	CSVDGQGYTEAFF	TGCAGCGTTGACGGCCAGGGATACACTGAAGCTTTCTTT